The rows below give T cell receptor beta chains drawn from one sample of a study of chronic HIV infection and antiretroviral therapy. TCRdb reprocessed the 5' RACE reads with MiXCR, giving one entry per CDR3 protein. Among about 48,000 distinct CDR3 sequences listed, about a fifth were seen once. Sequenced sample: peripheral blood. Receptors were obtained from an adult who had HIV and had not received antiretroviral therapy, or was an uninfected healthy control (not recorded which). Both conserved end residues are part of each CDR3. The D gene is left open where the match is weak.

>TRBJ2-7|TRBV9|TRBD2
CASSAGGLAGVYEQYF
>TRBJ1-5|TRBV28|.
CASSSEQPQHF
>TRBJ1-4|TRBV7-2|.
CASSQTWRRFNEKLFF
>TRBJ1-2|TRBV27|TRBD1
CASSFRQGHGYTF
>TRBJ1-2|TRBV20-1|.
CSATSGGGDPNYGYTF
>TRBJ2-2|TRBV29-1|.
CSVAGSGELFF
>TRBJ2-1|TRBV4-2|TRBD2
CASSPGLAGGEQFF
>TRBJ2-1|TRBV14|.
CASSQGREQFF
>TRBJ2-5|TRBV28|.
CASSLSVRGETQYF
>TRBJ1-1|TRBV28|.
CASRRDVPEAFF
>TRBJ2-3|TRBV28|.
CASSSSTQAATDTQYF
>TRBJ2-1|TRBV7-8|TRBD2
CASSSIAGGQGEQFF
>TRBJ2-1|TRBV7-3|TRBD2
CASSLRGGLGRANEQFF
>TRBJ2-5|TRBV9|TRBD2
CASSSSGSVQETQYF
>TRBJ2-1|TRBV7-7|TRBD1
CASSFIPGQGRRDGVYNEQFF
>TRBJ2-7|TRBV28|.
CASSLRIFQREQYF
>TRBJ2-1|TRBV12-3/TRBV12-4|TRBD1
CASSPGQGRGDNEQFF
>TRBJ1-2|TRBV29-1|.
CSVSHPNGYTF
>TRBJ2-5|TRBV28|.
CASRLAPIETQYF
>TRBJ1-5|TRBV28|.
CASSGGISPGPTQHF
>TRBJ1-1|TRBV3-1|.
CASSQVLNTEAFF
>TRBJ2-5|TRBV4-2|.
CASSLGQQETQYF
>TRBJ1-1|TRBV29-1|.
CSAPGHFNTEAFF
>TRBJ1-1|TRBV29-1|.
CSVGVAHVNTEAFF
>TRBJ2-3|TRBV28|TRBD2
CASPPAAGDTDTQYF
>TRBJ2-6|TRBV6-5|.
CASSYFRGISGANVLTF
>TRBJ1-5|TRBV28|.
CASSLAKTKDQPQHF
>TRBJ1-2|TRBV20-1|.
CSARRQAYGYTF
>TRBJ2-5|TRBV20-1|.
CRPSGRDRVQETQYF
>TRBJ2-3|TRBV9|TRBD1
CASSVGTGVPDTQYF
>TRBJ2-7|TRBV28|.
CASSLNLYEQYF
>TRBJ2-2|TRBV28|TRBD1
CASQWTGEGTGELFF
>TRBJ1-2|TRBV30|.
CACPMGGNYGYTF
>TRBJ2-7|TRBV28|.
CASSLRTEQYF
>TRBJ1-4|TRBV4-2|.
CASRQTGATNEKLFF
>TRBJ1-1|TRBV28|TRBD1
CASRYRGEAFF
>TRBJ1-2|TRBV27|TRBD1
CASSSGQAFNYGYTF
>TRBJ2-7|TRBV28|.
CASSLYSASSYEQYF
>TRBJ2-7|TRBV25-1|TRBD2
CASSERGSGRAEEQYF
>TRBJ1-5|TRBV5-1|.
CASRGGDHQPQHF
>TRBJ1-1|TRBV7-6|.
CASSLYTNTEAFF
>TRBJ2-7|TRBV28|TRBD2
CASSLWTAGGPHEQYF